A selection of T cell receptor beta chains follows, all from one sample in a study of blood T cell repertoires in COVID-19. Data came from immunoSEQ multiplex PCR; TCRdb stores just in-frame clones and leaves some out. The sample records about 420,000 clones, over 85% being singletons. The specimen sequenced was peripheral blood. The receptors stem from a man in his late teens or twenties with COVID-19, enrolled during active disease. CDR3s include the opening cysteine and the closing phenylalanine or tryptophan. Each record gives: J gene, V gene, clone size, CDR3 length, D gene, CDR3 DNA, CDR3 protein. A D gene is named only where the DNA matches it firmly. Clone size is not always given. Where it is, it says once, few, many or a class for expanded clones.

j_gene: TRBJ2-3; v_gene: TRBV2; abundance: NA; len: 13; d_gene: TRBD2; CDR3nt: TGTGCCAGCACCGGGGGGAAGGGAGATACGCAGTATTTT; CDR3aa: CASTGGKGDTQYF
j_gene: TRBJ2-5; v_gene: TRBV4-1; abundance: NA; len: 20; d_gene: TRBD2; CDR3nt: TGCGCCAGCAGCCAAGACTTTATCGGACTAGCGGGGGGGGTTGAAGAGACCCAGTACTTC; CDR3aa: CASSQDFIGLAGGVEETQYF
j_gene: TRBJ2-7; v_gene: TRBV5-8; abundance: NA; len: 13; d_gene: NA; CDR3nt: TGTGCCAGCAGCTTGAGAGGGTCCTACGAGCAGTACTTC; CDR3aa: CASSLRGSYEQYF
j_gene: TRBJ2-1; v_gene: TRBV5-4; abundance: NA; len: 15; d_gene: TRBD2; CDR3nt: TGTGCCAGCAGCTTGGGGCCGGGAGGGTTAAATGAGCAGTTCTTC; CDR3aa: CASSLGPGGLNEQFF
j_gene: TRBJ2-7; v_gene: TRBV6-5; abundance: NA; len: 12; d_gene: NA; CDR3nt: TGTGCCAGCAGTTTCAGCTCCTACGAGCAGTACTTC; CDR3aa: CASSFSSYEQYF
j_gene: TRBJ2-7; v_gene: TRBV11-2; abundance: few; len: 13; d_gene: TRBD2; CDR3nt: TGTGCCAGCAGCCCCGGGACTAGAAGCGAGCAGTACTTC; CDR3aa: CASSPGTRSEQYF
j_gene: TRBJ2-6; v_gene: TRBV5-4; abundance: NA; len: 17; d_gene: NA; CDR3nt: TGTGCCAGCAGCTCACCGTCAGCGGGCGGTGGGGCCAACGTCCTGACTTTC; CDR3aa: CASSSPSAGGGANVLTF
j_gene: TRBJ2-3; v_gene: TRBV5-1; abundance: NA; len: 17; d_gene: TRBD1; CDR3nt: TGCGCCAGCAGCCGATCCTCACCGGGACAGGGAATAGATACGCAGTATTTT; CDR3aa: CASSRSSPGQGIDTQYF
j_gene: TRBJ1-1; v_gene: TRBV4-1; abundance: few; len: 14; d_gene: TRBD1; CDR3nt: TGCGCCAGCAGCCCGGGACAGGGGATCACTGAAGCTTTCTTT; CDR3aa: CASSPGQGITEAFF
j_gene: TRBJ2-5; v_gene: TRBV5-1; abundance: once; len: 16; d_gene: TRBD2; CDR3nt: TGCGCCAGCAGCTTGGCGCTAGCGGGGGACCAAGAGACCCAGTACTTC; CDR3aa: CASSLALAGDQETQYF
j_gene: TRBJ1-3; v_gene: TRBV5-1; abundance: NA; len: 16; d_gene: TRBD1; CDR3nt: TGCGCCAGCAGCTTGGCGTCGGGGACAGCTGGAAACACCATATATTTT; CDR3aa: CASSLASGTAGNTIYF
j_gene: TRBJ2-1; v_gene: TRBV6-5; abundance: NA; len: 15; d_gene: TRBD2; CDR3nt: TGTGCCAGCAGTTACGAAGCGGGAGTCAGGAATGAGCAGTTCTTC; CDR3aa: CASSYEAGVRNEQFF
j_gene: TRBJ2-1; v_gene: TRBV2; abundance: NA; len: 10; d_gene: NA; CDR3nt: TGTGCCAGCAGGGTCAGAGAGCAGTTCTTC; CDR3aa: CASRVREQFF
j_gene: TRBJ2-3; v_gene: TRBV13; abundance: NA; len: 15; d_gene: NA; CDR3nt: TGTGCCAGCAGCCATATGACAGAGGGCACAGATACGCAGTATTTT; CDR3aa: CASSHMTEGTDTQYF
j_gene: TRBJ1-1; v_gene: TRBV5-1; abundance: NA; len: 15; d_gene: TRBD1; CDR3nt: TGCGCCAGCAGCTTACTGGGACAGGGGGGCACTGAAGCTTTCTTT; CDR3aa: CASSLLGQGGTEAFF
j_gene: TRBJ2-3; v_gene: TRBV9; abundance: NA; len: 16; d_gene: NA; CDR3nt: TGTGCCAGCAGCGGCGGGGGCAGGTTTAGCACAGATACGCAGTATTTT; CDR3aa: CASSGGGRFSTDTQYF
j_gene: TRBJ2-7; v_gene: TRBV6-5; abundance: NA; len: 15; d_gene: TRBD2; CDR3nt: TGTGCCAGCAGTCGAACTAGCGGGAGATCCCGCGAGCAGTACTTC; CDR3aa: CASSRTSGRSREQYF
j_gene: TRBJ2-1; v_gene: TRBV5-4; abundance: NA; len: 12; d_gene: NA; CDR3nt: TGTGCCAGCAGGTCTACCTACAATGAGCAGTTCTTC; CDR3aa: CASRSTYNEQFF
j_gene: TRBJ2-1; v_gene: TRBV5-1; abundance: NA; len: 17; d_gene: TRBD2; CDR3nt: TGCGCCAGCAGCGGAAGTACCGGGACTAGAAACTACAATGAGCAGTTCTTC; CDR3aa: CASSGSTGTRNYNEQFF
j_gene: TRBJ2-3; v_gene: TRBV27; abundance: NA; len: 13; d_gene: NA; CDR3nt: TGTGCCAGCAGTTTTGTAGACACAGATACGCAGTATTTT; CDR3aa: CASSFVDTDTQYF
j_gene: TRBJ2-2; v_gene: TRBV2; abundance: NA; len: 14; d_gene: NA; CDR3nt: TGTGCCAGCAGCGGACACCATTTCACCGGGGAGCTGTTTTTT; CDR3aa: CASSGHHFTGELFF
j_gene: TRBJ2-6; v_gene: TRBV5-4; abundance: NA; len: 15; d_gene: NA; CDR3nt: TGTGCCAGCAGCAACTGGGGGCCCGGGGCCAACGTCCTGACTTTC; CDR3aa: CASSNWGPGANVLTF
j_gene: TRBJ1-6; v_gene: TRBV30; abundance: few; len: 13; d_gene: NA; CDR3nt: TGTGCCTGGACCCGGGACAATGACTCACCCCTCCACTTT; CDR3aa: CAWTRDNDSPLHF
j_gene: TRBJ1-2; v_gene: TRBV7-2; abundance: NA; len: 12; d_gene: NA; CDR3nt: TGTGCCAGCAGTTCAGGGCTCTATGGCTACACCTTC; CDR3aa: CASSSGLYGYTF
j_gene: TRBJ2-3; v_gene: TRBV29-1; abundance: NA; len: 13; d_gene: NA; CDR3nt: TGCAGCGTTGGCCGGGCCCGGGGGGATACGCAGTATTTT; CDR3aa: CSVGRARGDTQYF
j_gene: TRBJ2-1; v_gene: TRBV6-5; abundance: NA; len: 15; d_gene: TRBD2; CDR3nt: TGTGCCACCGGACTAGCGGGCCTAAGGGGCGATGAGCAGTTCTTC; CDR3aa: CATGLAGLRGDEQFF
j_gene: TRBJ1-5; v_gene: TRBV19; abundance: few; len: 15; d_gene: NA; CDR3nt: TGTGCCAGTAGTATTATGGGGGGGAAGGGTCAGCCCCAGCATTTT; CDR3aa: CASSIMGGKGQPQHF
j_gene: TRBJ2-3; v_gene: TRBV10-3; abundance: few; len: 14; d_gene: NA; CDR3nt: TGTGCCATCAGTGAGTCGAGTAATCGTGATACGCAGTATTTT; CDR3aa: CAISESSNRDTQYF
j_gene: TRBJ2-1; v_gene: TRBV5-5; abundance: NA; len: 13; d_gene: TRBD1; CDR3nt: TGTGCCAGCAGCCAGAACACAGGGGATGAGCAGTTCTTC; CDR3aa: CASSQNTGDEQFF
j_gene: TRBJ2-5; v_gene: TRBV29-1; abundance: once; len: 12; d_gene: NA; CDR3nt: TGCAGCGAAAGGACAGCACAAGAGACCCAGTACTTC; CDR3aa: CSERTAQETQYF
j_gene: TRBJ1-4; v_gene: TRBV5-4; abundance: NA; len: 15; d_gene: NA; CDR3nt: TGTGCCAGCAGCCCCGGAGGGAGGACTAATGAAAAACTGTTTTTT; CDR3aa: CASSPGGRTNEKLFF
j_gene: TRBJ1-4; v_gene: TRBV2; abundance: NA; len: 14; d_gene: TRBD1; CDR3nt: TGTGCCAGCAGGGAGACAGGGACGTATGAAAAACTGTTTTTT; CDR3aa: CASRETGTYEKLFF
j_gene: TRBJ2-3; v_gene: TRBV6-1; abundance: few; len: 15; d_gene: NA; CDR3nt: TGTGCCAGCAGTGAAGCTTACAGGGAGACAGATACGCAGTATTTT; CDR3aa: CASSEAYRETDTQYF
j_gene: TRBJ1-3; v_gene: TRBV4-2; abundance: once; len: 16; d_gene: TRBD1; CDR3nt: TGTGCCAGCAGTCAGTCACAGGGGGAAACTGGAAACACCATATATTTT; CDR3aa: CASSQSQGETGNTIYF
j_gene: TRBJ2-3; v_gene: TRBV19; abundance: NA; len: 15; d_gene: NA; CDR3nt: TGTGCCAGTAGTATCGACGGCGGGAACACAGATACGCAGTATTTT; CDR3aa: CASSIDGGNTDTQYF
j_gene: TRBJ2-3; v_gene: TRBV29-1; abundance: NA; len: 14; d_gene: NA; CDR3nt: TGCAGCGTTGTTGGGCCCCCGAGCACAGATACGCAGTATTTT; CDR3aa: CSVVGPPSTDTQYF
j_gene: TRBJ1-2; v_gene: TRBV11-1; abundance: few; len: 11; d_gene: NA; CDR3nt: TGTGCCAGCACTTCAGGGAATGGCTACACCTTC; CDR3aa: CASTSGNGYTF
j_gene: TRBJ2-1; v_gene: TRBV9; abundance: NA; len: 19; d_gene: TRBD2; CDR3nt: TGTGCCAGCAGCGTAGAAGGGGATTTTGAGGGAGGGTCCTACAATGAGCAGTTCTTC; CDR3aa: CASSVEGDFEGGSYNEQFF
j_gene: TRBJ2-4; v_gene: TRBV4-2; abundance: once; len: 19; d_gene: NA; CDR3nt: TGTGCCAGCACCCTACGTGTCGGGAAAGACCATTTAGCCAAAAACATTCAGTACTTC; CDR3aa: CASTLRVGKDHLAKNIQYF
j_gene: TRBJ1-1; v_gene: TRBV24-1; abundance: NA; len: 12; d_gene: NA; CDR3nt: TGTGCCACCAAGGGGTCGAACACTGAAGCTTTCTTT; CDR3aa: CATKGSNTEAFF
j_gene: TRBJ2-3; v_gene: TRBV27; abundance: NA; len: 14; d_gene: NA; CDR3nt: TGTGCCAGCAGACCTTTTCTCGCGACAGATACGCAGTATTTT; CDR3aa: CASRPFLATDTQYF
j_gene: TRBJ1-6; v_gene: TRBV7-9; abundance: NA; len: 16; d_gene: NA; CDR3nt: TGTGCCAGCAGCGCCCGGGGGGGGACCGCAGATTCACCCCTCCACTTT; CDR3aa: CASSARGGTADSPLHF
j_gene: TRBJ1-1; v_gene: TRBV7-9; abundance: NA; len: 13; d_gene: TRBD1; CDR3nt: TGTGCCAGCATCGACAGGGGGCTCGCTGAAGCTTTCTTT; CDR3aa: CASIDRGLAEAFF
j_gene: TRBJ1-5; v_gene: TRBV19; abundance: few; len: 15; d_gene: TRBD1; CDR3nt: TGTGCCAGTAGTATAGGGGACAGGGGTTTACAGCCCCAGCATTTT; CDR3aa: CASSIGDRGLQPQHF
j_gene: TRBJ1-1; v_gene: TRBV6-5; abundance: NA; len: 11; d_gene: NA; CDR3nt: TGTGCCAGCATTTCGGGGACTGAAGCTTTCTTT; CDR3aa: CASISGTEAFF
j_gene: TRBJ1-1; v_gene: TRBV2; abundance: NA; len: 13; d_gene: TRBD1; CDR3nt: TGTGCCGGGAACAGGGGACAAAACACTGAAGCTTTCTTT; CDR3aa: CAGNRGQNTEAFF
j_gene: TRBJ1-5; v_gene: TRBV6-1; abundance: NA; len: 13; d_gene: NA; CDR3nt: TGTGCCAGCAGTGAAGTTCGTAATCAGCCCCAGCATTTT; CDR3aa: CASSEVRNQPQHF
j_gene: TRBJ2-7; v_gene: TRBV7-8; abundance: NA; len: 17; d_gene: TRBD2; CDR3nt: TGTGCCAGCAGCTTATTTAACGGTGGGCGGGAGTCGCGGGAGCAGTACTTC; CDR3aa: CASSLFNGGRESREQYF